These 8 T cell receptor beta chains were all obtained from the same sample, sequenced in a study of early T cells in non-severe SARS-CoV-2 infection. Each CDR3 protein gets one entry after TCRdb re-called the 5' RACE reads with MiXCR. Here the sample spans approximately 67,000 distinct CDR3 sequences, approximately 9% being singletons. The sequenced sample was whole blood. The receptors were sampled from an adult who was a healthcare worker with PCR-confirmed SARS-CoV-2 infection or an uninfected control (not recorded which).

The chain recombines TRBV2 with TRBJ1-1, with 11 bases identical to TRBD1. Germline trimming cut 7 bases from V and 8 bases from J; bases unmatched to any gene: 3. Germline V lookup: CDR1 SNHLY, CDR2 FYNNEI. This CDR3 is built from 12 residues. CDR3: CASTRDRGEAFF. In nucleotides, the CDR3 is TGTGCCAGCACCCGGGACAGGGGGGAAGCTTTCTTT.

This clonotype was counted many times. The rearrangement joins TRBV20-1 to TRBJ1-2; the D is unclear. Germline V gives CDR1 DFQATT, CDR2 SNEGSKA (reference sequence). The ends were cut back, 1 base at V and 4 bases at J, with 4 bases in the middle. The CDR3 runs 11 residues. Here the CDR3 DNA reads TGCAGTGCTAGAGGAGCCTATGGCTACACCTTC. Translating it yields CSARGAYGYTF.

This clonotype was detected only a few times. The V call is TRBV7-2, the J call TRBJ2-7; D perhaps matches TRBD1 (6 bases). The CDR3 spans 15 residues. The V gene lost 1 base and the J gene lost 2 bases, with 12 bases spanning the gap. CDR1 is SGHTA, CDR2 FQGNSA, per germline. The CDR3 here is CASSLGIGGAYEQYF. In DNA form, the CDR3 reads TGTGCCAGCAGCTTAGGTATTGGGGGCGCCTACGAGCAGTACTTC.

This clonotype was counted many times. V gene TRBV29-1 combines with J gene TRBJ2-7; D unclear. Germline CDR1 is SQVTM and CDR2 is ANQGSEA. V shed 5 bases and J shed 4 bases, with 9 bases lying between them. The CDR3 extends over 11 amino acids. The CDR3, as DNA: TGCAGCGTTTCCTACGAATACGAGCAGTACTTC. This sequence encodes CSVSYEYEQYF.

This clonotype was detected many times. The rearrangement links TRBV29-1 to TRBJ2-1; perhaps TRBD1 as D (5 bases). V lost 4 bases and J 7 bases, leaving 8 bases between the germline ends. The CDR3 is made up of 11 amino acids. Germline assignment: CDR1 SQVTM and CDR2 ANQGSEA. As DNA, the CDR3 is TGCAGCGTTGGGGCAGGGAATGAGCAGTTCTTC. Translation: CSVGAGNEQFF.

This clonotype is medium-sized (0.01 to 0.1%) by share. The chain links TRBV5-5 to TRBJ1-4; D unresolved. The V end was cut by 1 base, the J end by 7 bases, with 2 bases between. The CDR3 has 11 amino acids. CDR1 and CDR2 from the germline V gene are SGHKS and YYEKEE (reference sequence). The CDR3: CASSLTEKLFF. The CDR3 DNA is TGTGCCAGCAGCTTGACTGAAAAACTGTTTTTT.

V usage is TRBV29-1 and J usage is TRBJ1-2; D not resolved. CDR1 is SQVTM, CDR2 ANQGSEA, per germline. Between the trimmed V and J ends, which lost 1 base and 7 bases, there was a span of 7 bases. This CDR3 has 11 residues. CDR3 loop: CSVEAGSGYTF. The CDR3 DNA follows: TGCAGCGTTGAAGCGGGGTCTGGCTACACCTTC.

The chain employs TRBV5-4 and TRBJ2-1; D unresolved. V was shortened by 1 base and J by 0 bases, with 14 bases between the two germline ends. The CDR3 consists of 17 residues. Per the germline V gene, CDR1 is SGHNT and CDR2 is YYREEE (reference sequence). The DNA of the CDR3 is TGTGCCAGCAGCTTGAACAGAAAACGTTCCTCCTACAATGAGCAGTTCTTC. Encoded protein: CASSLNRKRSSYNEQFF. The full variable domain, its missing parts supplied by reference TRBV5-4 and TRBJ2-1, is ETGVTQSPTHLIKTRGQQVTLRCSSQSGHNTVSWYQQALGQGPQFIFQYYREEENGRGNFPPRFSGLQFPNYSSELNVNALELDDSALYLCASSLNRKRSSYNEQFFGPGTRLTVL.